This is a list of T cell receptor beta chains from one sample in a study of T cell repertoires in cytomegalovirus infection. TCRdb fed the reads into MiXCR, producing one record per CDR3 protein. The sample shows about 110,000 distinct CDR3 sequences, less than 30% of them seen only once. Their specific antigens are unknown. This specimen was CD8+ T cells from cultured PBMCs, taken from culture after CMV antigen stimulation. Receptors originate from a human donor in good health (CMV status not recorded). Some clones in this sample may be carry-over from other donors' samples. Both conserved end residues are part of each CDR3. D genes are given only for firm matches. For some rows the clone size is stated as once, few or many, or as a class when expanded; others skip it.

clone size,J gene,D gene,V gene,CDR3 protein,CDR3 DNA
NA,TRBJ2-7,TRBD1,TRBV11-3,CASSDGTAYEQYF,TGTGCCAGCAGCGACGGGACAGCCTACGAGCAGTACTTC
few,TRBJ1-1,TRBD1,TRBV13,CASSSTGGVTEAFF,TGTGCCAGCAGCTCTACAGGGGGCGTCACTGAAGCTTTCTTT
few,TRBJ1-1,NA,TRBV12-3/TRBV12-4,CASSYAVGTEAFF,TGTGCCAGCAGTTACGCGGTGGGCACTGAAGCTTTCTTT
few,TRBJ1-1,NA,TRBV19,CASSRQTDTEAFF,TGTGCCAGTAGTAGGCAGACGGATACTGAAGCTTTCTTT
once,TRBJ2-7,TRBD1,TRBV2,CASETGSLGEQYF,TGTGCCAGCGAGACAGGGTCTTTGGGCGAGCAGTACTTC
NA,TRBJ2-3,NA,TRBV20-1,CSAASGASISTDTQYF,TGCAGTGCCGCCTCGGGGGCTAGCATAAGCACAGATACGCAGTATTTT
many,TRBJ2-7,NA,TRBV27,CASSSGSSYEQYF,TGTGCCAGCAGTTCGGGCTCCTCCTACGAGCAGTACTTC
many,TRBJ1-6,TRBD1,TRBV28,CASSAPGQRNSPLHF,TGTGCCAGCAGTGCACCGGGACAGCGAAATTCACCCCTCCACTTT
NA,TRBJ1-1,NA,TRBV9,CASSEGGGTEAFF,TGTGCCAGCAGTGAAGGCGGGGGCACTGAAGCTTTCTTT
NA,TRBJ2-3,NA,TRBV5-6,CASSLSSYTDTQYF,TGTGCCAGCAGCTTGTCTAGCTACACAGATACGCAGTATTTT
NA,TRBJ1-1,NA,TRBV7-9,CASSLATGMNTEAFF,TGTGCCAGCAGCTTAGCTACTGGGATGAACACTGAAGCTTTCTTT
NA,TRBJ2-7,TRBD2,TRBV20-1,CSATRSGGDPYEQYF,TGCAGTGCAACTCGTAGCGGGGGGGATCCCTACGAGCAGTACTTC
NA,TRBJ1-1,TRBD1,TRBV6-5,CASSYWQGAMNTEAFF,TGTGCCAGCAGTTACTGGCAGGGGGCTATGAACACTGAAGCTTTCTTT
NA,TRBJ1-5,TRBD1,TRBV7-2,CASSSDRGSNQPQHF,TGTGCCAGCAGCTCGGACAGGGGGAGCAATCAGCCCCAGCATTTT
many,TRBJ1-1,NA,TRBV28,CASNPLRAYTEAFF,TGTGCCAGCAACCCCTTGAGGGCCTACACTGAAGCTTTCTTT
NA,TRBJ2-2,TRBD2,TRBV3-1,CASSQASGLAGDGELFF,TGTGCCAGCAGCCAAGCCTCCGGACTAGCGGGGGACGGGGAGCTGTTTTTT
NA,TRBJ2-1,NA,TRBV27,CASSPLGPSIDEQFF,TGTGCCAGCAGTCCTCTTGGGCCTAGTATCGATGAGCAGTTCTTC
NA,TRBJ2-7,TRBD1,TRBV20-1,CSAGGRDRPYEQYF,TGCAGTGCTGGGGGCCGGGACAGACCCTACGAGCAGTACTTC
NA,TRBJ1-2,TRBD1,TRBV7-8,CASSSHRTGRYYGYTF,TGTGCCAGCAGCTCCCATCGGACAGGGCGGTACTATGGCTACACCTTC
few,TRBJ2-7,TRBD2,TRBV7-2,CASSWGTSGYEQYF,TGTGCCAGCAGCTGGGGGACTAGCGGCTACGAGCAGTACTTC
NA,TRBJ2-3,NA,TRBV29-1,CSVYTDTQYF,TGCAGCGTTTACACAGATACGCAGTATTTT
NA,TRBJ2-2,NA,TRBV12-3/TRBV12-4,CASSPRGGVTGELFF,TGTGCCAGCAGCCCCAGGGGGGGTGTCACCGGGGAGCTGTTTTTT
NA,TRBJ1-2,TRBD1,TRBV27,CASSLDRGAGYTF,TGTGCCAGCAGCCTGGACAGGGGAGCGGGCTACACCTTC
NA,TRBJ2-1,NA,TRBV7-3,CASSLVVSSYNEQFF,TGTGCCAGCAGCTTAGTGGTGAGCTCCTACAATGAGCAGTTCTTC
NA,TRBJ2-3,NA,TRBV12-3/TRBV12-4,CASSGLTRGRSTDTQYF,TGTGCCAGCAGTGGACTGACGCGGGGAAGAAGCACAGATACGCAGTATTTT
NA,TRBJ1-2,NA,TRBV25-1,CASSEYRTADGYTF,TGTGCCAGCAGTGAATATAGGACCGCTGATGGCTACACCTTC
few,TRBJ2-7,TRBD1,TRBV7-8,CASSPRQGYSEQYF,TGTGCCAGCAGCCCCCGACAGGGGTATAGCGAGCAGTACTTC
NA,TRBJ1-1,TRBD1,TRBV15,CATSSGQGNTEAFF,TGTGCCACCAGCAGTGGACAGGGAAACACTGAAGCTTTCTTT
few,TRBJ2-1,TRBD2,TRBV12-3/TRBV12-4,CATSPGTSGGPRYNEQFF,TGTGCCACGTCCCCCGGGACTAGCGGGGGGCCACGATACAATGAGCAGTTCTTC
NA,TRBJ2-1,NA,TRBV7-6,CASSPRGRNEQFF,TGTGCCAGCAGCCCCCGGGGCCGGAATGAGCAGTTCTTC
many,TRBJ1-1,NA,TRBV7-2,CASSLPGRLNTEAFF,TGTGCCAGCAGCTTACCGGGACGCCTGAACACTGAAGCTTTCTTT
many,TRBJ2-3,TRBD1,TRBV7-2,CASSSFLYGLRTGTSTDTQYF,TGTGCCAGCAGCTCTTTCTTATACGGGTTAAGGACAGGGACTAGCACAGATACGCAGTATTTT
NA,TRBJ2-7,NA,TRBV28,CASSFFRDTYEQYF,TGTGCCAGCAGTTTCTTTCGGGACACCTACGAGCAGTACTTC
NA,TRBJ1-6,NA,TRBV6-8,CASSYSEGYRSPLHF,TGTGCCAGCAGTTACTCGGAGGGCTATAGGTCACCCCTCCACTTT
NA,TRBJ1-5,NA,TRBV6-5,CASSSAGAQPQHF,TGTGCCAGCTCGTCGGCAGGGGCGCAGCCCCAGCATTTT
NA,TRBJ1-4,NA,TRBV7-6,CASSFTDSGEKLFF,TGTGCCAGCAGCTTCACTGACAGCGGAGAAAAACTGTTTTTT
NA,TRBJ2-1,NA,TRBV28,CASSLGVGGSYNEQFF,TGTGCCAGCAGTTTGGGGGTGGGGGGCTCCTACAATGAGCAGTTCTTC
NA,TRBJ1-1,NA,TRBV30,CAWSLGGGITEAFF,TGTGCCTGGAGCCTAGGGGGGGGGATCACTGAAGCTTTCTTT
NA,TRBJ1-1,TRBD1,TRBV4-1,CASSQGQGVRTEAFF,TGCGCCAGCAGCCAAGGACAGGGGGTAAGGACTGAAGCTTTCTTT
many,TRBJ2-1,NA,TRBV5-6,CASSYGGVQGWGEQFF,TGTGCCAGCAGCTATGGAGGCGTCCAGGGATGGGGTGAGCAGTTCTTC
NA,TRBJ1-6,NA,TRBV11-2,CASSPPNSPLHF,TGTGCCAGCAGCCCACCCAATTCACCCCTCCACTTT
NA,TRBJ2-1,TRBD2,TRBV12-3/TRBV12-4,CASSFLAGGPNEQFF,TGTGCCAGCAGTTTCCTCGCGGGGGGGCCCAATGAGCAGTTCTTC
NA,TRBJ1-2,NA,TRBV27,CASSLSPQPINYGYTF,TGTGCCAGCAGTTTATCGCCACAGCCGATTAACTATGGCTACACCTTC
NA,TRBJ1-2,TRBD1,TRBV14,CASSPYRGFGYTF,TGTGCCAGCAGCCCTTACAGGGGTTTCGGCTACACCTTC
NA,TRBJ2-1,NA,TRBV27,CASSPSRGGNEQFF,TGTGCCAGCAGTCCGTCCCGGGGTGGCAATGAGCAGTTCTTC
NA,TRBJ2-4,NA,TRBV6-5,CASREHSLAKNIQYF,TGTGCCAGCCGCGAGCATTCCCTAGCCAAAAACATTCAGTACTTC
many,TRBJ1-5,TRBD1,TRBV7-8,CASSEGQGAQPQHF,TGTGCCAGCAGCGAGGGACAGGGGGCTCAGCCCCAGCATTTT
few,TRBJ2-1,NA,TRBV12-3/TRBV12-4,CASSLSVDYNEQFF,TGTGCCAGCAGTTTATCCGTAGACTACAATGAGCAGTTCTTC
NA,TRBJ2-7,NA,TRBV11-3,CASSLSGSTYEQYF,TGTGCCAGCAGCTTATCAGGGTCTACCTACGAGCAGTACTTC
NA,TRBJ2-3,TRBD2,TRBV6-6,CASSFTSVTDTQYF,TGTGCCAGCAGTTTTACTAGCGTTACAGATACGCAGTATTTT
NA,TRBJ1-5,TRBD1,TRBV12-5,CASGLGAGGYYSNQPQHF,TGTGCTAGTGGTTTGGGCGCAGGGGGCTATTATAGCAATCAGCCCCAGCATTTT
many,TRBJ1-3,NA,TRBV7-2,CASSLLSGNTIYF,TGTGCCAGCAGCCTCCTCTCTGGAAACACCATATATTTT
NA,TRBJ2-1,NA,TRBV7-6,CASNTGGGVHEQFF,TGTGCCAGCAACACCGGAGGGGGGGTCCATGAGCAGTTCTTC
few,TRBJ2-3,NA,TRBV11-2,CASSPGVAATDTQYF,TGTGCCAGCAGCCCTGGGGTAGCGGCCACAGATACGCAGTATTTT
many,TRBJ1-5,NA,TRBV7-8,CASTAVGQPQHF,TGTGCCAGCACCGCGGTCGGTCAGCCCCAGCATTTT
few,TRBJ1-5,NA,TRBV20-1,CSAMGIGQPQHF,TGCAGTGCTATGGGGATTGGACAGCCCCAGCATTTT
once,TRBJ2-3,TRBD2,TRBV4-1,CASSHRLAGVTDTQYF,TGCGCCAGCAGCCATAGACTAGCGGGGGTCACAGATACGCAGTATTTT
few,TRBJ2-7,NA,TRBV2,CASSVTGIPYEQYF,TGTGCCAGCAGTGTTACAGGGATCCCCTACGAGCAGTACTTC
NA,TRBJ2-7,NA,TRBV20-1,CSALPPRDVSYEQYF,TGCAGTGCTCTCCCTCCTAGGGACGTCTCCTACGAGCAGTACTTC
NA,TRBJ1-1,NA,TRBV25-1,CASSEWQRGAFF,TGTGCCAGCAGTGAATGGCAAAGGGGGGCTTTCTTT